This T cell receptor beta chain came from a study of cytomegalovirus exposure and HLA in healthy donors. Study-level background: A prior study identified 100 million to 130 million unique TCR beta sequences from about 200 million T cells.

PCR primers comprised 60 Vbeta and 13 Jbeta primers. Profiled with immunoSEQ multiplex PCR; TCRdb holds only in-frame clones, not every one. This table holds tens of thousands of clones, more than 75% found once. The germline V and J ends were trimmed by 0 bases and 4 bases, with 7 bases remaining between them. CDR1 is SGHKS and CDR2 is YYEKEE in the germline V gene (reference sequence). The CDR3 has 14 amino acids. Study conclusions and caveats: Across donors, sequencing depth was assumed by presence/absence analyses to be roughly uniform. Later examination showed HLA-associated TCR beta chains had greater clonal expansion than equally common others. Most of the TCR beta V segments (in an earlier analysis) were productive either about 87% or about 30% of the time.

A word on this clone: Its antigen is not known.

Material for sequencing was PBMCs. The clonotype was recovered from a man between 18 and 35 years old in good health and CMV-seronegative. The genes are TRBV5-5 and TRBJ2-2; maybe TRBD2 (6 bases). CDR3 bases: TGTGCCAGCAGCTTGGCGGGAGTCACCGGGGAGCTGTTTTTT. This codes for CASSLAGVTGELFF.